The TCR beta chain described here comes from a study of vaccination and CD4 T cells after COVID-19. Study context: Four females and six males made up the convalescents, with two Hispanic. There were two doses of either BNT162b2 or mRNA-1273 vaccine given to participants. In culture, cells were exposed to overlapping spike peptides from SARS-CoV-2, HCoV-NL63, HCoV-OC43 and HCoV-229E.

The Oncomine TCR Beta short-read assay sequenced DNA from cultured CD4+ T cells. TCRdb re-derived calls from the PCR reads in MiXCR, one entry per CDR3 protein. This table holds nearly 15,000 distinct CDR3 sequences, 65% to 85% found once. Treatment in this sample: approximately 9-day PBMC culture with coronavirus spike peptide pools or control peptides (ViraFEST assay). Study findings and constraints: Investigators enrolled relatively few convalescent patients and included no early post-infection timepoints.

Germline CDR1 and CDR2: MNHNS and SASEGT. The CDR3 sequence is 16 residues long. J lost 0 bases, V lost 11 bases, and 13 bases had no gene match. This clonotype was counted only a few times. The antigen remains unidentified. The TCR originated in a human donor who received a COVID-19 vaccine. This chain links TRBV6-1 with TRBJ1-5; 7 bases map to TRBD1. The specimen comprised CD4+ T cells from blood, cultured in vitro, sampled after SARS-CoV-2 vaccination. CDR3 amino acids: CAQQGQIAYSNQPQHF. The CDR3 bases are TGTGCCCAACAGGGACAGATAGCCTATAGCAATCAGCCCCAGCATTTT.